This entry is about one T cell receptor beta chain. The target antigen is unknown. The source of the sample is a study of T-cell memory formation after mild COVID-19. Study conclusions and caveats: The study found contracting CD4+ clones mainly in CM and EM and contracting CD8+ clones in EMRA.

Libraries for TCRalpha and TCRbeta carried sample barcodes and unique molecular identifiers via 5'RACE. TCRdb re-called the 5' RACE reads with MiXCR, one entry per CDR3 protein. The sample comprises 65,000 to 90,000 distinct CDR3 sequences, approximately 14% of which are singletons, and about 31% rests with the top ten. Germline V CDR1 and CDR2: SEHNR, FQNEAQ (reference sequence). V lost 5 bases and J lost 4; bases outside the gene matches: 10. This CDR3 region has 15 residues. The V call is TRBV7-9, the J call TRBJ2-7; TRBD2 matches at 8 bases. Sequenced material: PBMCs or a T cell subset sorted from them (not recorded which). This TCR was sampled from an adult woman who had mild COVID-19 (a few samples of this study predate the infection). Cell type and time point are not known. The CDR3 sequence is CASSPRGGERYEQYF. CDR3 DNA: TGTGCCAGCAGCCCCCGGGGGGGTGAACGATACGAGCAGTACTTC.